A single sample gave rise to the 30 T cell receptor beta chains below, sequenced in a study of beta chain features in type 1 diabetes. Of the isolated RNA, all was reverse transcribed, and so the sequenced material was expressed TCRB transcripts. Generated by immunoSEQ multiplex PCR, the TCRdb table keeps only in-frame clones and is missing some. The sample includes about 110,000 clones, under 40% seen only once; the top ten take approximately 0.065%. The sequencing input was stem cell memory CD4+ T cells from blood. The origin of the receptors is a woman aged 18-29 years in good health.

V usage is TRBV6-5 and J usage is TRBJ1-2, with unresolved D. Trimming took 2 bases from V and 4 from J, leaving 11 bases between them. The germline V gene encodes CDR1 MNHEY and CDR2 SVGAGI. CDR3 size: 14 residues. As DNA, the CDR3 is TGTGCCAGCAGTTACGATCGAGGGATCTATGGCTACACCTTC. It is translated as CASSYDRGIYGYTF.

This clone was observed a few times. The V call is TRBV30, the J call TRBJ1-5, with D tentatively TRBD1 (5 bases). Trimming stripped 0 bases from V and 7 bases from J, with 13 bases between. Germline V CDR1 and CDR2: GTSNPN, SVGIG (reference sequence). The CDR3 sequence is 14 residues long. DNA for the CDR3: TGTGCCTGGAGTGTATTGGGGCGGTGGCAGCCCCAGCATTTT. As protein: CAWSVLGRWQPQHF.

This clone turned up a few times. The chain is built from TRBV5-1 and TRBJ2-3, with D maybe TRBD1 (5 bases). V lost 3 bases and J 9 bases, leaving 8 bases between the germline ends. Germline V gene lookup returns CDR1 SGHRS and CDR2 YFSETQ. The CDR3 covers 11 residues. The DNA for the CDR3 is TGCGCCAGCAGCTCTGGGGCGACGCAGTATTTT. It translates to CASSSGATQYF.

The rearrangement links TRBV29-1 to TRBJ1-2, with D perhaps matching TRBD1 (5 bases). The CDR3 length is 13 residues. CDR1 and CDR2 (germline): SQVTM, ANQGSEA. Trimming left V 6 bases short and J 5 bases short, with 16 bases between. The CDR3 here is CSVAGRESYGYTF. DNA of the CDR3: TGCAGCGTGGCGGGACGGGAGTCTTATGGCTACACCTTC.

In its sample, this clone was seen a few times. The gene calls are TRBV10-2 and TRBJ2-2; 7 bases match TRBD1. J was trimmed by 6 bases and V by 3 bases; bases with no gene match: 10. The CDR3 loop spans 16 amino acids. Germline V gene sequence: CDR1 WSHSY, CDR2 SAAADI. The DNA for the CDR3 is TGCGCCAGCAGTGATAATTACAGGGGATGGGCCGGGGAGCTGTTTTTT. This gives the protein CASSDNYRGWAGELFF.

The table lists this clone with a few counts. The chain employs TRBV7-9 and TRBJ1-2; D is perhaps TRBD1 (6 bases). The germline gives CDR1 SEHNR, CDR2 FQNEAQ (reference sequence). The CDR3 spans 16 residues. The V gene lost 5 bases and the J gene lost 3 bases, with 19 bases spanning the gap. The CDR3 here is CASSPALQTGYYGYTF. The CDR3 DNA reads as TGTGCCAGCAGCCCGGCCCTTCAGACAGGATACTATGGCTACACCTTC.

V gene TRBV18 combines with J gene TRBJ2-7; D gene unclear. The germline CDR1 and CDR2 sequences are KGHSH and LQKENI. The CDR3 is 14 amino acids. Trimming removed 2 bases from V and 0 bases from J, with 8 bases in between. CDR3 residues: CASSPSGGSYEQYF. CDR3 in DNA: TGTGCCAGCTCACCAAGTGGCGGCTCCTACGAGCAGTACTTC.

This clone has a single count. This chain connects TRBV2 to TRBJ2-5; TRBD2 aligns across 13 bases. Germline CDR1 and CDR2: SNHLY and FYNNEI. Trimming removed 5 bases from V and 5 bases from J; junction bases left unmatched: 5. CDR3 length equals 15 residues. The CDR3 here is CASSRTSGSLETQYF. The CDR3 DNA follows: TGTGCCAGCAGTAGGACTAGCGGGAGTCTGGAGACCCAGTACTTC.

The chain carries TRBV10-3 and TRBJ2-1, with 7 bases that match TRBD2. The CDR3 sequence is 14 residues long. Germline trimming cut 11 bases from V and 5 bases from J; bases unmatched to any gene: 12. Germline CDR1 and CDR2: ENHRY and SYGVKD. The CDR3 DNA follows: TGTGCCTCCATGCGGGAGCAGGCCGACAATGAGCAGTTCTTC. Its translation is CASMREQADNEQFF.

The V call is TRBV30, the J call TRBJ2-7; possible D gene TRBD2, 7 bases. V was trimmed by 4 bases and J by 6 bases, leaving 19 bases between them. Germline lookup yields CDR1 GTSNPN and CDR2 SVGIG (reference sequence). There are 14 residues in the CDR3. The CDR3 sequence is CAWTLRGGVGEQYF. Here the CDR3 DNA reads TGTGCCTGGACCCTGAGGGGGGGCGTTGGCGAGCAGTACTTC.

This clone was seen only a few times. The rearrangement links TRBV19 to TRBJ2-3; 11 nucleotides align to TRBD2. The CDR3 runs 14 residues. The germline CDR1 and CDR2 sequences are LNHDA and SQIVND (reference sequence). With 3 bases clipped from V and 5 bases from J, the junction kept 1 base outside the gene matches. The CDR3 is CASSIGTSGDTQYF. The CDR3 nucleotides are TGTGCCAGTAGTATTGGGACTAGCGGAGATACGCAGTATTTT. Using reference TRBV19 and TRBJ2-3 for the parts outside the CDR3, the full variable domain is DGGITQSPKYLFRKEGQNVTLSCEQNLNHDAMYWYRQDPGQGLRLIYYSQIVNDFQKGDIAEGYSVSREKKESFPLTVTSAQKNPTAFYLCASSIGTSGDTQYFGPGTRLTVL.

V and J are TRBV18 and TRBJ2-7; 9 nucleotides align to TRBD2. The CDR3 length is 14 residues. CDR1 and CDR2 from the germline V gene are KGHSH and LQKENI. With V trimmed by 5 bases and J by 6 bases, 8 bases remained unmatched. In DNA form, the CDR3 reads TGTGCCAGCTCATGGGAACTAGCGGGCGTCGAGCAGTACTTC. Translated, it gives CASSWELAGVEQYF. The variable domain in full, with the rest retrieved from reference TRBV18 and TRBJ2-7, is NAGVMQNPRHLVRRRGQEARLRCSPMKGHSHVYWYRQLPEEGLKFMVYLQKENIIDESGMPKERFSAEFPKEGPSILRIQQVVRGDSAAYFCASSWELAGVEQYFGPGTRLTVT.

This chain connects TRBV7-2 to TRBJ2-7; TRBD2 matches at 9 bases. Germline V gene sequence: CDR1 SGHTA, CDR2 FQGNSA. The CDR3 is 15 residues long. Trimming cost V 5 bases and J 6 bases; bases outside gene matches: 11. The CDR3 is CASSQTSGPPGEQYF. The DNA of the CDR3 is TGTGCCAGCAGCCAGACTAGCGGACCTCCGGGCGAGCAGTACTTC.

This clone has a handful of counts. The J gene is TRBJ2-3, the V gene TRBV29-1; 9 nucleotides match TRBD2. Germline CDR1 and CDR2: SQVTM and ANQGSEA. The CDR3 totals 18 residues. Trimming at V came to 3 bases and at J to 0 bases, leaving 13 bases not matched to a gene. CDR3 nucleotide sequence: TGCAGCGTTGAGTTCCCGGCGGGAGGGGTGGTTAGCACAGATACGCAGTATTTT. Translating it yields CSVEFPAGGVVSTDTQYF.

The CDR3 loop reads CASSGEGGTEDTQYF. CDR3 DNA: TGTGCCAGCAGTGGGGAAGGGGGAACCGAAGATACGCAGTATTTT. V and J are TRBV2 and TRBJ2-3, with D possibly TRBD1 on 6 matching bases. V was pared by 4 bases and J by 5 bases, with 16 bases between. CDR3 length equals 15 residues. CDR1 and CDR2 (germline): SNHLY, FYNNEI.

The chain is built from TRBV18 and TRBJ2-1, with 9 bases matching TRBD1. The J segment lost 8 bases and the V segment lost 0 bases, leaving 5 bases of the junction unmatched. CDR1 KGHSH and CDR2 LQKENI come from the germline V gene. This CDR3 region has 15 residues. The CDR3 DNA reads as TGTGCCAGCTCACCACCGGGACAGGGTTTCGATGAGCAGTTCTTC. Protein product: CASSPPGQGFDEQFF.

This clone was counted only a few times. V is TRBV7-2 and J is TRBJ2-1; 14 bases are shared with TRBD2. The J segment lost 13 bases and the V segment lost 3 bases, leaving 5 bases of the junction unmatched. The length of the CDR3 is 14 residues. The V gene's germline CDR1 is SGHTA and CDR2 FQGNSA. In DNA form, the CDR3 reads TGTGCCAGCAGCTTGTCCGGGACTAGCGGGAGACAGTTCTTC. It translates to CASSLSGTSGRQFF.

The chain links TRBV11-2 to TRBJ1-1; D perhaps matches TRBD1 (5 bases). Trimming left V 1 base short and J 0 bases short, with 9 bases between. The CDR3 spans 15 residues. Germline V gene sequence: CDR1 SGHAT, CDR2 FQNNGV. Here the CDR3 DNA reads TGTGCCAGCAGCTTAGTCGTGGACATGAACACTGAAGCTTTCTTT. Protein: CASSLVVDMNTEAFF.

V is TRBV6-5 and J is TRBJ2-7; TRBD1 matches 7 bases. The CDR3 loop spans 16 amino acids. Germline V CDR1 and CDR2: MNHEY, SVGAGI. The V segment lost 4 bases and the J segment 0 bases; nucleotides outside the gene matches: 9. The CDR3 nucleotides are TGTGCCAGCAGTTCCCTCTCGACAGGGAGCTCCTACGAGCAGTACTTC. This gives the protein CASSSLSTGSSYEQYF.

This clone is a singleton in its sample. The rearrangement joins TRBV19 to TRBJ1-2; TRBD1 matches at 11 bases. This CDR3 region has 12 residues. Germline CDR1 LNHDA, CDR2 SQIVND (reference sequence). V lost 10 bases to trimming and J lost 8 bases; unmatched junction nucleotides: 6. CDR3 sequence (DNA): TGTGCCACCCGGACAGGGGGCCTCGGCTACACCTTC. Residues: CATRTGGLGYTF.

The J gene is TRBJ2-6, the V gene TRBV2; possible D gene TRBD1, 6 bases. Trimming shortened V by 6 bases and J by 0 bases, and 6 bases separated the two germline ends. The CDR3 has 14 residues. Germline CDR1 is SNHLY and CDR2 is FYNNEI. CDR3 amino acids: CASRDSSGANVLTF. The DNA of the CDR3 is TGTGCCAGCAGGGACAGCTCTGGGGCCAACGTCCTGACTTTC. Filled out from reference TRBV2 and TRBJ2-6, the complete variable domain reads EPEVTQTPSHQVTQMGQEVILRCVPISNHLYFYWYRQILGQKVEFLVSFYNNEISEKSEIFDDQFSVERPDGSNFTLKIRSTKLEDSAMYFCASRDSSGANVLTFGAGSRLTVL.

This chain connects TRBV18 to TRBJ2-7; maybe TRBD1 (5 bases). Trimming shortened V by 3 bases and J by 0 bases, and 9 bases separated the two germline ends. Germline-derived CDR1 and CDR2 are KGHSH and LQKENI. The CDR3 is made up of 14 amino acids. CDR3 coding DNA: TGTGCCAGCTCACCTCAGGGTAACTCCTACGAGCAGTACTTC. Its translation: CASSPQGNSYEQYF.

The chain is built from TRBV14 and TRBJ2-7, with D perhaps TRBD2 (5 bases). V was shortened by 0 bases and J by 3 bases, with 15 bases between the two germline ends. CDR1 and CDR2 (germline): SGHDN, FVKESK. The CDR3 sequence is 16 residues long. The CDR3 loop reads CASSQDQLDVIYEQYF. In nucleotides, the CDR3 is TGTGCCAGCAGCCAAGATCAACTAGACGTAATCTACGAGCAGTACTTC.

This clone showed up just a few times. The chain uses TRBV7-9 and TRBJ2-5; no definite D call. CDR1 SEHNR and CDR2 FQNEAQ come from the germline V gene (reference sequence). Trimming took off 1 base at V and 5 bases at J, with 8 bases between the two ends. The CDR3 spans 13 residues. In DNA, the CDR3 is TGTGCCAGCAGCTTAGGCCCACTGGAGACCCAGTACTTC. This translates into CASSLGPLETQYF.

The table lists this clone with a few counts. The chain carries TRBV11-2 and TRBJ2-1; 9 nucleotides line up with TRBD1. In germline, CDR1 is SGHAT, CDR2 FQNNGV. This CDR3 region has 16 residues. J lost 1 base, V lost 3 bases, and 4 bases had no gene match. The chain's CDR3 is CASSFNGQGSYNEQFF. In DNA form, the CDR3 reads TGTGCCAGCAGCTTCAACGGACAGGGGTCCTACAATGAGCAGTTCTTC.

There are a few counts of this clone. This chain connects TRBV7-9 to TRBJ2-1; no clear D gene. Germline CDR1 and CDR2: SEHNR and FQNEAQ (reference sequence). The V gene lost 8 bases and the J gene lost 0 bases, with 11 bases spanning the gap. CDR3 length: 14 amino acids. The DNA for the CDR3 is TGTGCCAGCGTTTCCCCGGGCTCCTACAATGAGCAGTTCTTC. It codes for CASVSPGSYNEQFF.

This clone was detected only a few times. The rearrangement uses TRBV29-1 and TRBJ2-5; 12 positions match TRBD2. The CDR3 is 16 residues long. CDR1 and CDR2 from the germline V gene are SQVTM and ANQGSEA. Unmatched junction bases numbered 8, after V lost 4 bases and J lost 2 bases. The CDR3 nucleotides are TGCAGCGTTGCTGGACTAGCGGGAATGCATCAAGAGACCCAGTACTTC. This sequence encodes CSVAGLAGMHQETQYF.

The V and J genes are TRBV4-1 and TRBJ2-1, with TRBD2 matching 13 bases. The CDR3 runs 18 residues. Trimming at V came to 1 base and at J to 4 bases, leaving 7 bases not matched to a gene. Germline V CDR1 and CDR2: MGHRA, YSYEKL. For the CDR3, the DNA is TGCGCCAGCAGCCAAGGAAGGACTAGCGGGAGTGAATACAATGAGCAGTTCTTC. It codes for CASSQGRTSGSEYNEQFF.

This clone was detected only a few times. This rearrangement joins TRBV7-2 to TRBJ1-5; TRBD1 agrees at 8 bases. Germline V CDR1 and CDR2: SGHTA, FQGNSA. The length of the CDR3 is 15 residues. J lost 6 bases, V lost 4 bases, and 8 bases had no gene match. The CDR3 region has the DNA TGTGCCAGCAGCTCCGGACAGGGCAACACTCAGCCCCAGCATTTT. It translates to CASSSGQGNTQPQHF.

A few counts support this clone. J is TRBJ2-3 and V is TRBV27; maybe TRBD2 (6 bases). Germline V gives CDR1 MNHEY, CDR2 SMNVEV (reference sequence). The CDR3 is 12 amino acids. Trimming took 8 bases from V and 7 from J, leaving 13 bases between them. The CDR3 reads CASLSAGNTQYF. As DNA, the CDR3 is TGTGCCAGCCTATCGGCGGGGAATACGCAGTATTTT.